The 18 T cell receptor beta chains reported below all come from one sample, sequenced in a study of CD8+ T cells in alopecia areata. Extracted RNA was reverse transcribed, and the resulting cDNA served as sequencing template. Generated by immunoSEQ multiplex PCR, the TCRdb table keeps only in-frame clones and is missing some. The sample lists approximately 150,000 clones; 45% to 60% were seen once. Sequenced: CD4+ T cells sorted from blood. The receptors stem from a human donor in good health.

The rearrangement uses TRBV29-1 and TRBJ2-7; TRBD1 matches at 7 bases. Germline V gene sequence: CDR1 SQVTM, CDR2 ANQGSEA. With V trimmed by 7 bases and J by 2 bases, 8 bases remained unmatched. This CDR3 comprises 13 residues. The CDR3 reads CSAAGTAAYEQYF. Written as DNA, the CDR3 is TGCAGCGCAGCCGGGACAGCGGCCTACGAGCAGTACTTC.

Concerning this clone itself: The sample holds other DNA sequences that translate to the same CDR3. This sequence joins TRBV27 and TRBJ1-5; maybe TRBD1 (5 bases). The V gene's germline CDR1 is MNHEY and CDR2 SMNVEV (reference sequence). The CDR3 covers 14 residues. V was pared by 1 base and J by 6 bases, with 10 bases between. The CDR3 nucleotides read TGTGCCAGCAGTTTATTGGGGGGAGGTCAGCCCCAGCATTTT. As protein: CASSLLGGGQPQHF.

This clone was observed a handful of times. The chain recombines TRBV4-1 with TRBJ2-5; D call uncertain. The CDR3 totals 14 residues. V gave up 2 bases and J gave up 0 bases, with 7 bases separating them. Germline values: CDR1 MGHRA, CDR2 YSYEKL. The CDR3 loop is CASSQRRYQETQYF. CDR3 DNA: TGCGCCAGCAGCCAAAGGCGCTACCAAGAGACCCAGTACTTC.

This clone was detected only a few times. This chain joins TRBV28 and TRBJ1-1; maybe TRBD1 (6 bases). Germline CDR1 and CDR2: MDHEN and SYDVKM. The CDR3 covers 12 residues. V was clipped by 8 bases and J by 8 bases, with 15 bases between them. Here the CDR3 DNA reads TGTGCCAGCCTAAGTCGGGGGGCAGAAGCTTTCTTT. Amino acids: CASLSRGAEAFF.

The rearrangement joins TRBV29-1 to TRBJ2-7, with 12 bases identical to TRBD2. The CDR3 contains 14 residues. In germline, CDR1 is SQVTM, CDR2 ANQGSEA. V lost 5 bases to trimming and J lost 0 bases; unmatched junction nucleotides: 2. CDR3 DNA: TGCAGCGTTCCGGGACTAGCGGGCTCCTACGAGCAGTACTTC. It translates to CSVPGLAGSYEQYF.

The rearrangement links TRBV15 to TRBJ2-1, with D unclear. Germline V gives CDR1 LNHNV, CDR2 YYDKDF (reference sequence). V shed 1 base and J shed 7 bases, with 8 bases lying between them. The CDR3 spans 13 residues. The CDR3 loop reads CATSRGKDNEQFF. The CDR3 region has the DNA TGTGCCACCAGCAGAGGAAAAGATAATGAGCAGTTCTTC.

J is TRBJ1-2 and V is TRBV2; D is ambiguous. CDR1 is SNHLY and CDR2 is FYNNEI in the germline V gene. This CDR3 region has 15 residues. V lost 7 bases, J lost 4 bases, and 19 bases lay in between. The CDR3 nucleotides read TGTGCCAGCAAAGAACCGGCCCGGCGCGGCTATGGCTACACCTTC. Protein sequence: CASKEPARRGYGYTF.

This clone was observed a single time. CDR3 nucleotides: TGCGCCAGCAGCATCGACAGCTGGGGCTACACCTTC. It specifies CASSIDSWGYTF. This chain uses TRBV5-1 with TRBJ1-2, with D possibly being TRBD1 (5 bases). The CDR3 is 12 residues long. The germline V gene has CDR1 SGHRS and CDR2 YFSETQ. With 4 bases removed from V and 8 bases from J, the gap between germline ends came to 12 bases.

The V and J genes are TRBV5-6 and TRBJ2-1; perhaps TRBD1 as D (7 bases). Germline CDR1 and CDR2: SGHDT and YYEEEE. Trimming shortened V by 7 bases and J by 8 bases, and 22 bases separated the two germline ends. There are 15 residues in the CDR3. In nucleotides, the CDR3 is TGTGCCAGCTCCCTCCCAGGGGGGACAAGGGATGAGCAGTTCTTC. This encodes CASSLPGGTRDEQFF.

The chain joins TRBV29-1 to TRBJ2-1, with D perhaps matching TRBD1 or TRBD2 (5 bases each). CDR1 and CDR2 from the germline V gene are SQVTM and ANQGSEA. The CDR3 consists of 14 residues. V was cut by 3 bases and J by 9 bases, with 18 bases left in between. The CDR3 protein is CSVEGTTQLTEQFF. DNA of the CDR3: TGCAGCGTTGAGGGGACCACACAGTTAACTGAGCAGTTCTTC.

This clone was counted between two and nine times. J is TRBJ2-1 and V is TRBV30, with D perhaps matching TRBD2 (6 bases). Germline V gene sequence: CDR1 GTSNPN, CDR2 SVGIG (reference sequence). The CDR3 length is 12 residues. The V end lost 2 bases, the J end lost 8 bases, and 10 bases lay between the germline ends. CDR3 sequence reads: CAWSRGLDEQFF. CDR3 DNA sequence: TGTGCCTGGAGTAGGGGACTCGATGAGCAGTTCTTC.

The CDR3 DNA sequence: TGTGCCAGTAGTCCGGGAACGGTAGAGACCCAGTACTTC. Translation: CASSPGTVETQYF. The genes are TRBV19 and TRBJ2-5; D is possibly TRBD2 (5 bases). CDR1 is LNHDA and CDR2 is SQIVND in the germline V gene (reference sequence). CDR3 length: 13 amino acids. V was trimmed by 5 bases and J by 4 bases, leaving 11 bases between them.

This clone came up once. V is TRBV30 and J is TRBJ1-3; D is possibly TRBD1 (5 bases). Looked up from germline, CDR1 is GTSNPN and CDR2 is SVGIG (reference sequence). The CDR3 is 12 residues long. V lost 3 bases and J lost 13, with 16 bases in between. CDR3 nucleotides: TGTGCCTGGAGAAAGGGAAGGGGAGGGATATATTTT. Encoded protein: CAWRKGRGGIYF. The variable domain in full, with the rest retrieved from reference TRBV30 and TRBJ1-3, is SQTIHQWPATLVQPVGSPLSLECTVEGTSNPNLYWYRQAAGRGLQLLFYSVGIGQISSEVPQNLSASRPQDRQFILSSKKLLLSDSGFYLCAWRKGRGGIYFGEGSWLTVV.

This clone was detected only a few times. Different DNA sequences within this sample yield the same CDR3. The V gene is TRBV15, the J gene TRBJ2-1; possible D gene TRBD2, 6 bases. V was pared by 3 bases and J by 5 bases, with 11 bases between. The CDR3 is 14 residues long. Germline CDR1 LNHNV, CDR2 YYDKDF (reference sequence). CDR3 loop: CATSRDGGNNEQFF. Written as DNA, the CDR3 is TGTGCCACCAGCAGGGACGGCGGGAACAATGAGCAGTTCTTC.

This clone occurred once. V and J are TRBV5-1 and TRBJ1-4; D may be TRBD1 (5 bases). The germline gives CDR1 SGHRS, CDR2 YFSETQ. CDR3 length: 15 residues. Trimming stripped 0 bases from V and 8 bases from J, with 14 bases between. In DNA, the CDR3 is TGCGCCAGCAGCTTGGCCCGCGGGGCAGGAGAAAAACTGTTTTTT. Encoded protein: CASSLARGAGEKLFF.

The sample holds a few counts of this clone. This chain joins TRBV28 and TRBJ1-4; D gene uncertain. With 2 bases removed from V and 8 bases from J, the gap between germline ends came to 12 bases. Germline CDR1 and CDR2: MDHEN and SYDVKM. This CDR3 contains 14 residues. CDR3 in amino acids: CASSLHTAGEKLFF. CDR3 DNA: TGTGCCAGCAGTTTACACACGGCGGGGGAAAAACTGTTTTTT.

The chain couples TRBV27 to TRBJ1-5; 7 nucleotides align to TRBD1. The V gene end was trimmed by 6 bases and the J gene end by 0 bases; junction bases not matched to a gene: 8. CDR3 length equals 16 residues. The germline V gene has CDR1 MNHEY and CDR2 SMNVEV (reference sequence). The CDR3 spells CASRRRGTDSNQPQHF. CDR3 DNA sequence: TGTGCCAGCAGACGCCGTGGGACAGATAGCAATCAGCCCCAGCATTTT.

This clone was found a few times. The chain joins TRBV7-2 to TRBJ1-3; tentatively, D is TRBD1 (5 bases). The CDR3 has 15 residues. V gave up 5 bases and J gave up 0 bases, with 11 bases separating them. Germline CDR1 SGHTA, CDR2 FQGNSA. As DNA, the CDR3 is TGTGCCAGCAGCCTCCAGGGAAGCTCTGGAAACACCATATATTTT. Translated, it gives CASSLQGSSGNTIYF.